This T cell receptor (beta chain) was recorded in a study of post-analysis software for immune sequencing data. General study points: A few TRBV segments occurring more often in patients than controls included TRBV5-6, TRBV5-1 and TRBV20-1. Patients with multiple sclerosis recorded significantly lower normalized Chao1 diversity than controls, the study found.

cDNA libraries for TCR beta contained unique molecular identifiers. Using its own MiXCR run on the PCR reads, TCRdb lists one record per CDR3 protein. The sample consists of 750,000 to 950,000 distinct CDR3 sequences, more than 45% of them appearing once. Trimming took 3 bases from V and 3 from J, leaving 15 bases between them. This CDR3 has 15 amino acids. Germline CDR1 is DFQATT and CDR2 is SNEGSKA (reference sequence). This clonotype has a single count. Antigen unknown. Sequencing used blood. The sequence was obtained from a girl between 10 and 17 years old with multiple sclerosis. V usage is TRBV20-1 and J usage is TRBJ2-1, with TRBD2 as a possible D gene (5 bases). The CDR3 region is CSARGATPFYNEQFF. For the CDR3, the DNA is TGCAGTGCTAGGGGAGCGACCCCCTTCTACAATGAGCAGTTCTTC.